The clone carrying this T cell receptor beta chain was detected a few times. The antigen is undetermined. Time point given: week 35, safety follow-up. The content of each vaccine dose was 300 ug of mutant IDH1 20-mer peptide, and topical imiquimod accompanied it. Data came from immunoSEQ multiplex PCR; TCRdb stores just in-frame clones and leaves some out. This sample yields more than 35,000 clones, of which 81% are seen a single time; more than 4.5% belongs to the top ten. This record belongs to a study of a mutant IDH1 vaccine in newly diagnosed glioma. The CDR3 contains 15 residues. Trimming took 0 bases from V and 3 from J, leaving 9 bases between them. Germline lookup yields CDR1 SNHLY and CDR2 FYNNEI.

The V call is TRBV2, the J call TRBJ1-5; D may be TRBD1 (5 bases). The sequence was obtained from a woman aged 40 to 50 with glioma. Some clones in this sample may be carry-over from other donors' samples. Sample: PBMCs, taken from a glioma patient whose treatment included an IDH1 peptide vaccine. The CDR3 region has the DNA TGTGCCAGCAGTGAAGCGAACAGGTTCAATCAGCCCCAGCATTTT. Its translation is CASSEANRFNQPQHF.